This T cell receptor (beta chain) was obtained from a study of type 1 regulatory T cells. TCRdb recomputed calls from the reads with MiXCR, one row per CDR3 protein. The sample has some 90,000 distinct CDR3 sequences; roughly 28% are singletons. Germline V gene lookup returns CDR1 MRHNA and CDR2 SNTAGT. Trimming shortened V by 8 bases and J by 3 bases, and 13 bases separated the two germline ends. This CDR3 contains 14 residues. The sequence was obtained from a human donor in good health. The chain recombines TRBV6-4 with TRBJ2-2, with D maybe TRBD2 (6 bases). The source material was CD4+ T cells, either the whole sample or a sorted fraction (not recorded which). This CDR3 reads CASSREIDTGELFF. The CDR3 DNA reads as TGTGCCAGCTCTCGGGAGATCGACACCGGGGAGCTGTTTTTT.